Shown below are 8 T cell receptor beta chains from a single sample sequenced in a study of cytomegalovirus exposure and HLA in healthy donors. The PCR employed 60 Vbeta primers together with 13 Jbeta primers. Assay used: immunoSEQ multiplex PCR; TCRdb lists only in-frame clones, some missing. Here the sample spans around 110,000 clones, approximately 74% being singletons. Sequencing was carried out using PBMCs. The receptors derive from a woman between 40 and 50 years old in good health and CMV-seropositive.

V and J are TRBV7-2 and TRBJ1-5; 10 positions match TRBD1. From germline, CDR1 is SGHTA and CDR2 FQGNSA. V shed 5 bases, J shed 2 bases, and the junction held 3 bases outside the gene matches. This CDR3 is built from 15 residues. CDR3 amino acids: CASSGGQGGNQPQHF. The CDR3 coding sequence is TGTGCCAGCAGCGGAGGACAGGGGGGCAATCAGCCCCAGCATTTT.

The gene calls are TRBV5-1 and TRBJ2-7; D is possibly TRBD1 (6 bases). Germline CDR1 and CDR2: SGHRS and YFSETQ. V lost 7 bases and J lost 2, with 13 bases in between. This CDR3 contains 13 residues. The CDR3 is CASRVGQTYEQYF. The CDR3 bases are TGCGCCAGCCGAGTCGGACAGACCTACGAGCAGTACTTC.

The chain has TRBV7-9 and TRBJ2-2; a weak D match, TRBD1 (5 bases). CDR1 is SEHNR and CDR2 is FQNEAQ in the germline V gene (reference sequence). This CDR3 contains 16 residues. V shed 5 bases and J shed 1 base, with 14 bases lying between them. The CDR3 DNA reads TGTGCCAGCAGCAATCTCTGGGGCGGGAACACCGGGGAGCTGTTTTTT. Protein product: CASSNLWGGNTGELFF.

CDR3: CASSLGGTGFEPQHF. CDR3 in DNA: TGCGCCAGCAGCTTGGGGGGGACAGGGTTCGAGCCCCAGCATTTT. The chain uses TRBV5-1 and TRBJ1-5, with TRBD1 matching over 9 bases. V shed 0 bases, J shed 8 bases, and the junction held 6 bases outside the gene matches. CDR1 is SGHRS, CDR2 YFSETQ, per germline. The CDR3 covers 15 residues.

The J gene is TRBJ1-5, the V gene TRBV6-1; D is ambiguous. The ends were cut back, 5 bases at V and 4 bases at J, with 9 bases in the middle. This CDR3 has 13 residues. Germline V gene lookup returns CDR1 MNHNS and CDR2 SASEGT. The CDR3 is CASSLGVNQPQHF. The CDR3 DNA reads TGTGCCAGCAGTCTAGGAGTAAATCAGCCCCAGCATTTT.

This clone was seen only once. The V call is TRBV13, the J call TRBJ1-1, with a possible D match to TRBD1 (6 bases). Germline V lookup: CDR1 PRHDT, CDR2 FYEKMQ (reference sequence). CDR3 length equals 15 residues. Deletions cut 5 bases from V and 1 base from J, with 14 bases between. CDR3 sequence (DNA): TGTGCCAGCAGCGCGGGCGCCAGGGGGAACACTGAAGCTTTCTTT. Amino acids: CASSAGARGNTEAFF.

The gene calls are TRBV7-2 and TRBJ2-3, with TRBD2 matching over 11 bases. CDR3 length equals 15 residues. V lost 3 bases and J lost 13; bases outside the gene matches: 12. CDR1 and CDR2 from the germline V gene are SGHTA and FQGNSA. The CDR3: CASSFSGGAVRSEYF. The CDR3 DNA is TGTGCCAGCAGCTTTAGCGGGGGGGCGGTGCGGTCGGAGTATTTT. Using reference TRBV7-2 and TRBJ2-3 for the parts outside the CDR3, the full variable domain is GAGVSQSPSNKVTEKGKDVELRCDPISGHTALYWYRQSLGQGLEFLIYFQGNSAPDKSGLPSDRFSAERTGGSVSTLTIQRTQQEDSAVYLCASSFSGGAVRSEYFGPGTRLTVL.

The chain recombines TRBV5-6 with TRBJ2-7, with a weak D call TRBD1 (5 bases). Germline loops: CDR1 SGHDT, CDR2 YYEEEE. The CDR3 loop spans 13 amino acids. Trimming cost V 6 bases and J 2 bases, with 12 bases left between them. The CDR3 DNA follows: TGTGCCAGCACCTCCAGGGCGACCTACGAGCAGTACTTC. Translating it yields CASTSRATYEQYF.